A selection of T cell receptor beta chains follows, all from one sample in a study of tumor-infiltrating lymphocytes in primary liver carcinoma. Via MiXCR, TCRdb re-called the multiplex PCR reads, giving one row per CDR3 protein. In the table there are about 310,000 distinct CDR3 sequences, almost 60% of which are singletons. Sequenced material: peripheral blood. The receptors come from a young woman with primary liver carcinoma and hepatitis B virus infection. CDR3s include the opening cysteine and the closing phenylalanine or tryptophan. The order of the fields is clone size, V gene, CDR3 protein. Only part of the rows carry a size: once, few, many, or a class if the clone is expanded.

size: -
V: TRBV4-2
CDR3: CASSRGGEPDTQYF

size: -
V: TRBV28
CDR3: CASSSGDTIAKNIQYF

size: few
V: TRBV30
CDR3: CAWSEGGDRPQHF

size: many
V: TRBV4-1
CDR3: CASSQDRGIEQYF

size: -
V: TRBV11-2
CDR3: CASSSSVAGGRNEQFF

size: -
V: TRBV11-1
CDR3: CTRSRLQETQYF

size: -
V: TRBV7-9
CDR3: CASSPALAGDSNEQFF

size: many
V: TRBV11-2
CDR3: CASSLNRETQYF

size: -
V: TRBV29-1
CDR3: CSVRDSASGANVLSF

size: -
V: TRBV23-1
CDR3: CASSQLNDRRDKQYF

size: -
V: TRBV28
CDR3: CASSLKHRQETQYF

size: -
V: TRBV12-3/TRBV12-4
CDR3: CDSFRTGMAGELFF

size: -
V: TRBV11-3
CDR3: CASSFASGSVETEYF

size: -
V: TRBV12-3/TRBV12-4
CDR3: CASSFAGAAGNTIYF

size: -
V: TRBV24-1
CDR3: CATSGHRSADLDNEQFF

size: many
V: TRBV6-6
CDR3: CASSYGTAGSEAFF